The present T cell receptor (beta chain) was sequenced within a study of T cell repertoires in cytomegalovirus infection. One entry per CDR3 protein, called by TCRdb with MiXCR from the reads. The data contain hundreds of thousands of distinct CDR3 sequences, roughly 36% of them singletons. V was clipped by 6 bases and J by 0 bases; unmatched bases: 13. The V gene's germline CDR1 is SQVTM and CDR2 ANQGSEA. The CDR3 is made up of 16 amino acids. This TCR came from a human donor in good health (CMV status not recorded). Some clones in this sample may be carry-over from other donors' samples. This chain links TRBV29-1 with TRBJ2-7, with 8 bases aligning to TRBD2. Source material: PBMCs. The CDR3 DNA sequence: TGCAGCGTCCGTACTAGCGGCGGCGGTAGCTCCTACGAGCAGTACTTC. Translating it yields CSVRTSGGGSSYEQYF.